A selection of T cell receptor beta chains follows, all from one sample in a study of regulatory T cells in long-lasting Graves disease. TCRdb re-analysed the multiplex PCR reads in MiXCR, keeping a single row per CDR3 protein. The repertoire has 500,000 or so distinct CDR3 sequences, 15% to 20% of them found once; the top ten carry less than 15%. The data were also submitted as part of a second study, on T cells in Graves' hyperthyroidism and ophthalmopathy.

Sequences were derived from peripheral blood mononuclear cells (PBMCs), sampled at new diagnosis, from a patient treated with antithyroid drugs. These receptors came from a man aged 35 to 55 with Graves disease. Each CDR3 is given with its conserved first and last residue. The D gene is left open where the match is weak. Size values are once, few and many counts, or a class for expanded clones, and some rows have none.

abundance: many
v_gene: TRBV5-1
d_gene: NA
j_gene: TRBJ2-7
CDR3nt: TGCGCCAGCAGCTTGGGAGTGGCGGCCGGATCCTACGAGCAGTACTTC
CDR3aa: CASSLGVAAGSYEQYF

abundance: many
v_gene: TRBV11-2
d_gene: TRBD1
j_gene: TRBJ2-2
CDR3nt: TGTGCCAGCAGCTACCCGGGACAGGGAATAACCGGGGAGCTGTTTTTT
CDR3aa: CASSYPGQGITGELFF

abundance: many
v_gene: TRBV12-3/TRBV12-4
d_gene: TRBD2
j_gene: TRBJ2-5
CDR3nt: TGTGCCAGCAGTTTAATAGCGGGACAAGAGACCCAGTACTTC
CDR3aa: CASSLIAGQETQYF

abundance: NA
v_gene: TRBV7-9
d_gene: NA
j_gene: TRBJ2-7
CDR3nt: TGTGCCAGCAGCCCCATCATTGGCGGGGCCTACGAGCAGTACTTC
CDR3aa: CASSPIIGGAYEQYF

abundance: NA
v_gene: TRBV5-8
d_gene: NA
j_gene: TRBJ1-1
CDR3nt: TGTGCCAGCAGCGGCCGCCCGAACACTGAAGCTTTCTTT
CDR3aa: CASSGRPNTEAFF

abundance: few
v_gene: TRBV5-1
d_gene: NA
j_gene: TRBJ1-6
CDR3nt: TGCGCCAGCAGCTTGTTGGGGGAAGGCTCACCCCTCCACTTT
CDR3aa: CASSLLGEGSPLHF

abundance: NA
v_gene: TRBV7-9
d_gene: NA
j_gene: TRBJ1-1
CDR3nt: TGTGCCAGCAGCTTATCGGGGAGGTCTGAAGCTTTCTTT
CDR3aa: CASSLSGRSEAFF

abundance: many
v_gene: TRBV24-1
d_gene: TRBD1
j_gene: TRBJ2-1
CDR3nt: TGTGCCACCAGTGAAAGGACAGGGGGCGGTGCCTACAATGAGCAGTTCTTC
CDR3aa: CATSERTGGGAYNEQFF

abundance: many
v_gene: TRBV11-2
d_gene: NA
j_gene: TRBJ2-7
CDR3nt: TGTGCCAGCAGCTTAATGTCTAGGACGCTAGAATCCTACGAGCAGTACTTC
CDR3aa: CASSLMSRTLESYEQYF

abundance: NA
v_gene: TRBV30
d_gene: NA
j_gene: TRBJ1-6
CDR3nt: TGTGCCTGGAGAAGCCAGGCGTCCTATAATTCACCCCTCCACTTT
CDR3aa: CAWRSQASYNSPLHF

abundance: few
v_gene: TRBV6-2/TRBV6-3
d_gene: NA
j_gene: TRBJ1-6
CDR3nt: TGTGCCAGCAGCCTCGACGGGAGGGCGACACCCCTCCACTTT
CDR3aa: CASSLDGRATPLHF

abundance: NA
v_gene: TRBV7-2
d_gene: TRBD2
j_gene: TRBJ2-2
CDR3nt: TGTGCCAGCAGCTTTGCTAGCGGTAGTAGCACCGGGGAGCTGTTTTTT
CDR3aa: CASSFASGSSTGELFF

abundance: NA
v_gene: TRBV5-6
d_gene: NA
j_gene: TRBJ2-1
CDR3nt: TGTGCCAGCAGCCCGGAGAGGGAATCTCCGTTCAATGAGCAGTTCTTC
CDR3aa: CASSPERESPFNEQFF

abundance: many
v_gene: TRBV28
d_gene: NA
j_gene: TRBJ1-3
CDR3nt: TGTGCCAGCAGACCTCCCGCCGGGGGAGGAAACACCATATATTTT
CDR3aa: CASRPPAGGGNTIYF

abundance: few
v_gene: TRBV7-9
d_gene: NA
j_gene: TRBJ2-1
CDR3nt: TGTGCCAGCAGCTTAGTAGCGGAACAGCAGTTCTTC
CDR3aa: CASSLVAEQQFF

abundance: few
v_gene: TRBV12-3/TRBV12-4
d_gene: TRBD2
j_gene: TRBJ2-1
CDR3nt: TGTGCCAGCAGGAAAGCCACTAGCGGACACTCCTACAATGAGCAGTTCTTC
CDR3aa: CASRKATSGHSYNEQFF

abundance: NA
v_gene: TRBV15
d_gene: NA
j_gene: TRBJ2-5
CDR3nt: TGTGCCACCTCAGACTTCGGGCCCCAAGAGACCCAGTACTTC
CDR3aa: CATSDFGPQETQYF

abundance: NA
v_gene: TRBV7-6
d_gene: NA
j_gene: TRBJ2-7
CDR3nt: TGTGCCAGCAGCTTAAGTGGTACGCTGCCCGAGCAGTACTTC
CDR3aa: CASSLSGTLPEQYF

abundance: NA
v_gene: TRBV3-1
d_gene: NA
j_gene: TRBJ1-2
CDR3nt: TGTGCCAGCAGCCAAGAAGGGACTAGACGACCTTATGGCTACACCTTC
CDR3aa: CASSQEGTRRPYGYTF

abundance: many
v_gene: TRBV9
d_gene: NA
j_gene: TRBJ2-7
CDR3nt: TGTGCCAGCAGCGGACCGGGTGGGGTGGAGCAGTACTTC
CDR3aa: CASSGPGGVEQYF

abundance: few
v_gene: TRBV13
d_gene: NA
j_gene: TRBJ2-1
CDR3nt: TGTGCCAGCAGCCCAGGGGGCGGGAGAGTCTTTAATGAGCAGTTCTTC
CDR3aa: CASSPGGGRVFNEQFF

abundance: many
v_gene: TRBV7-2
d_gene: NA
j_gene: TRBJ2-3
CDR3nt: TGTGCCAGCAGCTTAGTAGGGGGGATTACAGATACGCAGTATTTT
CDR3aa: CASSLVGGITDTQYF

abundance: many
v_gene: TRBV5-5
d_gene: NA
j_gene: TRBJ2-1
CDR3nt: TGTGCCAGCAGCTTGAGGGCGGGGCGGGCGTACAATGAGCAGTTCTTC
CDR3aa: CASSLRAGRAYNEQFF

abundance: many
v_gene: TRBV24-1
d_gene: NA
j_gene: TRBJ2-5
CDR3nt: TGTGCCACCCAAGGACAGCCACAAGAGACCCAGTACTTC
CDR3aa: CATQGQPQETQYF

abundance: few
v_gene: TRBV12-3/TRBV12-4
d_gene: TRBD1
j_gene: TRBJ1-2
CDR3nt: TGTGCCAGCAGAAGAGCCGGGACAGGCTATGGCTACACCTTC
CDR3aa: CASRRAGTGYGYTF

abundance: many
v_gene: TRBV5-1
d_gene: TRBD2
j_gene: TRBJ2-1
CDR3nt: TGCGCCAGCAGCTTGGATTGGCGGGAGTTAGGCAATGAGCAGTTCTTC
CDR3aa: CASSLDWRELGNEQFF

abundance: NA
v_gene: TRBV20-1
d_gene: NA
j_gene: TRBJ2-7
CDR3nt: TGCAGTGCTAGAGATCACGGTACCGAGCAGTACTTC
CDR3aa: CSARDHGTEQYF

abundance: NA
v_gene: TRBV18
d_gene: NA
j_gene: TRBJ1-2
CDR3nt: TGTGCCAGCTCACCACAGGACTGGGATTATGGCTACACCTTC
CDR3aa: CASSPQDWDYGYTF

abundance: many
v_gene: TRBV24-1
d_gene: NA
j_gene: TRBJ2-5
CDR3nt: TGTGCCACCAGTGGGCAGGGAGAGACCCAGTACTTC
CDR3aa: CATSGQGETQYF